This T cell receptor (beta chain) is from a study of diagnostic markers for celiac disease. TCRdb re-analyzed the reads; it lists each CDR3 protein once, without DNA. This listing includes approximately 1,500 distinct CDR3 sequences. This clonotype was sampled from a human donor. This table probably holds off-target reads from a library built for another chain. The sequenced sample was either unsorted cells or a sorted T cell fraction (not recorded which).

CDR3 loop: CSAKKSRDRLAYEQYF. The rearrangement links TRBV20-1 to TRBJ2-7; TCRdb selects TRBD1, and the lack of DNA leaves this call unchecked. The CDR3 loop spans 16 amino acids. Germline lookup yields CDR1 DFQATT and CDR2 SNEGSKA (reference sequence).